One and the same sample provided the 17 T cell receptor beta chains below, sequenced in a study of blood T cell repertoires in COVID-19. Here immunoSEQ multiplex PCR was the method, and the copy in TCRdb shows in-frame clones only, minus some. The table includes more than 95,000 clones, 88% detected once. The specimen sequenced was peripheral blood. These receptors all come from a human donor in a cohort sampled during active COVID-19.

The genes are TRBV28 and TRBJ2-5, with unresolved D. V was shortened by 5 bases and J by 4 bases, with 5 bases between the two germline ends. Germline-derived CDR1 and CDR2 are MDHEN and SYDVKM. The CDR3 runs to 11 residues. As DNA, the CDR3 is TGTGCCAGCAGTAGCCGAGAGACCCAGTACTTC. This sequence encodes CASSSRETQYF. Looking up the rest from reference TRBV28 and TRBJ2-5 gives the full variable domain: DVKVTQSSRYLVKRTGEKVFLECVQDMDHENMFWYRQDPGLGLRLIYFSYDVKMKEKGDIPEGYSVSREKKERFSLILESASTNQTSMYLCASSSRETQYFGPGTRLLVL.

The V gene is TRBV30, the J gene TRBJ2-3, with D possibly matching TRBD2 (5 bases). Between the trimmed V and J ends, which lost 0 bases and 3 bases, there was a span of 10 bases. CDR1 and CDR2 (germline): GTSNPN, SVGIG (reference sequence). CDR3 length: 14 residues. CDR3 loop: CAWSVGLATDTQYF. The CDR3, as DNA: TGTGCCTGGAGTGTAGGTCTAGCTACAGATACGCAGTATTTT. The variable domain in full, with the rest retrieved from reference TRBV30 and TRBJ2-3, is SQTIHQWPATLVQPVGSPLSLECTVEGTSNPNLYWYRQAAGRGLQLLFYSVGIGQISSEVPQNLSASRPQDRQFILSSKKLLLSDSGFYLCAWSVGLATDTQYFGPGTRLTVL.

This clone was seen only once. This chain connects TRBV5-6 to TRBJ2-3, with D unclear. Trimming cost V 0 bases and J 4 bases, with 12 bases left between them. This CDR3 has 15 residues. The V gene's germline CDR1 is SGHDT and CDR2 YYEEEE. In DNA form, the CDR3 reads TGTGCCAGCAGCTTGGTTCCGGCTAGTGCAGATACGCAGTATTTT. Its translation: CASSLVPASADTQYF.

The chain links TRBV2 to TRBJ2-1; 9 bases align to TRBD2. The junction had 3 bases not matched to a gene; V was cut back by 8 bases and J by 4 bases. Germline V gene data show CDR1 as SNHLY and CDR2 as FYNNEI. The CDR3 loop spans 13 amino acids. The chain's CDR3 is CASGTSGYNEQFF. The CDR3 coding sequence is TGTGCCAGCGGAACTAGCGGGTACAATGAGCAGTTCTTC.

The chain employs TRBV28 and TRBJ1-1, with D unclear. The V end lost 3 bases, the J end lost 0 bases, and 5 bases lay between the germline ends. CDR3 length equals 13 residues. Per the germline V gene, CDR1 is MDHEN and CDR2 is SYDVKM. The CDR3 is CASSFELNTEAFF. CDR3 DNA: TGTGCCAGCAGTTTTGAGTTGAACACTGAAGCTTTCTTT.

This sequence joins TRBV10-3 and TRBJ2-3; TRBD2 aligns across 9 bases. Germline CDR1 reads ENHRY; CDR2 reads SYGVKD. With 5 bases clipped from V and 3 bases from J, the junction kept 3 bases outside the gene matches. The CDR3 totals 14 residues. CDR3: CAISLAGETDTQYF. In nucleotides, the CDR3 is TGTGCCATCAGTTTAGCGGGGGAGACAGATACGCAGTATTTT.

The chain has TRBV10-3 and TRBJ2-1; 11 bases are a match to TRBD2. This CDR3 comprises 13 residues. Trimming cost V 10 bases and J 4 bases; bases outside gene matches: 3. Germline assignment: CDR1 ENHRY and CDR2 SYGVKD. CDR3 residues: CATLAGAYNEQFF. CDR3 DNA sequence: TGTGCCACACTAGCGGGAGCTTACAATGAGCAGTTCTTC.

The genes are TRBV19 and TRBJ2-3; 10 positions agree with TRBD2. Losses at the gene ends were 4 bases for V and 4 bases for J; bases not matched to a gene: 11. The germline gives CDR1 LNHDA, CDR2 SQIVND (reference sequence). The CDR3 totals 17 residues. The CDR3 loop is CASSRASGSGRPDTQYF. CDR3 nucleotide sequence: TGTGCCAGTAGTAGGGCTTCGGGTAGCGGGAGGCCAGATACGCAGTATTTT.

This clone occurred once. J is TRBJ1-2 and V is TRBV28; unclear D gene. Germline V gene data show CDR1 as MDHEN and CDR2 as SYDVKM. Trimming took off 2 bases at V and 8 bases at J, with 21 bases between the two ends. This CDR3 has 16 amino acids. The CDR3 nucleotides read TGTGCCAGCAGTTTAGTCGTCAGTGATTATACGAGGGGCTACACCTTC. This codes for CASSLVVSDYTRGYTF.

The gene calls are TRBV6-2 or TRBV6-3 and TRBJ2-1, with TRBD2 matching over 14 bases. With 6 bases clipped from V and 10 bases from J, the junction kept 8 bases outside the gene matches. Germline V lookup: CDR1 MNHEY, CDR2 SVGEGT. The CDR3 is made up of 15 amino acids. CDR3 in amino acids: CASSPTSGRAKEQFF. CDR3 nucleotides: TGTGCCAGCAGCCCGACTAGCGGGAGGGCCAAGGAGCAGTTCTTC.

This chain joins TRBV3-1 (or the pseudogene TRBV3-2) and TRBJ2-3, with 8 nucleotides matching TRBD1. The CDR3 totals 16 residues. Germline V lookup: CDR1 LGHDT, CDR2 YNNKEL (reference sequence). The ends lost 5 bases at V and 2 bases at J; junction bases unmatched: 9. DNA for the CDR3: TGTGCCAGCAGCGCCCGACAGGGGTGGCCCACAGATACGCAGTATTTT. Its translation: CASSARQGWPTDTQYF.

This clone appeared once. V is TRBV19 and J is TRBJ1-1, with D tentatively TRBD1 (6 bases). CDR3 length: 15 residues. The V gene's germline CDR1 is LNHDA and CDR2 SQIVND (reference sequence). V was shortened by 7 bases and J by 3 bases, with 18 bases between the two germline ends. CDR3 residues: CASTQRRGADTEAFF. CDR3 in DNA: TGTGCCAGTACTCAAAGGCGGGGGGCGGACACTGAAGCTTTCTTT.

This rearrangement joins TRBV25-1 to TRBJ1-2; a weak D match, TRBD1 (6 bases). Germline CDR1 is MGHDK and CDR2 is SYGVNS. The CDR3 is made up of 13 amino acids. Between the trimmed V and J ends, which lost 8 bases and 4 bases, there was a span of 14 bases. CDR3 region: CASAGGRGYGYTF. The DNA of the CDR3 is TGTGCCAGCGCGGGGGGCAGGGGCTATGGCTACACCTTC.

This chain joins TRBV12-3 or TRBV12-4 and TRBJ2-5, with 7 bases matching TRBD1. This CDR3 has 12 residues. The junction had 2 bases not matched to a gene; V was cut back by 1 base and J by 9 bases. CDR3 sequence (DNA): TGTGCCAGCAGTTTAGGGGGACAGTCCCAGTACTTC. Translated: CASSLGGQSQYF.

A single count supports this clone. The chain couples TRBV7-6 to TRBJ2-3; the match to TRBD1 covers 7 bases. Germline CDR1 is SGHVS and CDR2 is FNYEAQ. This CDR3 comprises 18 residues. V was pared by 4 bases and J by 10 bases, with 23 bases of the junction left unmatched. The CDR3 sequence is CASSSYTVPDRTSEAQYF. As DNA, the CDR3 is TGTGCCAGCAGCTCGTATACCGTCCCGGACAGGACGAGTGAAGCGCAGTATTTT.

V usage is TRBV5-1 and J usage is TRBJ2-3, with TRBD2 matching over 9 bases. The CDR3 contains 15 residues. Germline V lookup: CDR1 SGHRS, CDR2 YFSETQ. With 4 bases clipped from V and 6 bases from J, the junction kept 9 bases outside the gene matches. The CDR3 region has the DNA TGCGCCAGCAGCCAACTAGCGGGCGCCGGGGATACGCAGTATTTT. It translates to CASSQLAGAGDTQYF.

The chain is built from TRBV7-2 and TRBJ2-7; 7 nucleotides align to TRBD1. Germline assignment: CDR1 SGHTA and CDR2 FQGNSA. V was pared by 2 bases and J by 2 bases, with 9 bases of the junction left unmatched. CDR3 length: 16 residues. The CDR3 nucleotides are TGTGCCAGCAGCTTATCTCGGACAGGAAAAGCCTACGAGCAGTACTTC. It specifies CASSLSRTGKAYEQYF.